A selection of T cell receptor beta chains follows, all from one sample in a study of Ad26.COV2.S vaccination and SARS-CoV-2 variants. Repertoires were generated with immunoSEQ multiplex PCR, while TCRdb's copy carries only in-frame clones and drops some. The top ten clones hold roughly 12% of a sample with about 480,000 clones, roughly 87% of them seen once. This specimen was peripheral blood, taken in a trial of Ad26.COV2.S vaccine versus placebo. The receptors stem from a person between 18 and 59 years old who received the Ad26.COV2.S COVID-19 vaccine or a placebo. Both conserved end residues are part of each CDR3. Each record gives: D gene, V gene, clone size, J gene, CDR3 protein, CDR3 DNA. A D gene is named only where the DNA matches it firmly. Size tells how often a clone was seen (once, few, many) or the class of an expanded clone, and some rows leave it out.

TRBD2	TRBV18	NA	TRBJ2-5	CASSPSLAGGQETQYF	TGTGCCAGCTCACCTTCACTAGCGGGAGGACAAGAGACCCAGTACTTC
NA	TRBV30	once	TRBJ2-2	CAWSLAGELFF	TGTGCCTGGAGTCTAGCCGGGGAGCTGTTTTTT
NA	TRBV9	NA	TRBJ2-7	CASSPGVGASGEQYF	TGTGCCAGCAGCCCAGGAGTCGGGGCCTCGGGGGAGCAGTACTTC
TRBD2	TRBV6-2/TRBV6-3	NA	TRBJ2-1	CASSSPWAGAHNEQFF	TGTGCCAGCAGTTCACCTTGGGCGGGAGCGCATAATGAGCAGTTCTTC
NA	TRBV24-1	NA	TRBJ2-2	CATSDFRGTGELFF	TGTGCCACCAGTGATTTTAGGGGAACCGGGGAGCTGTTTTTT
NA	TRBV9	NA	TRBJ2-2	CASSVASVSGGELFF	TGTGCCAGCAGCGTAGCGTCTGTTAGTGGCGGGGAGCTGTTTTTT
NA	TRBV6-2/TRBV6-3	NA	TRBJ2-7	CASSTRDRPYEQYF	TGTGCCAGCAGTACGAGGGACCGGCCCTACGAGCAGTACTTC
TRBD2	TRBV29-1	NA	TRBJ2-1	CSVDGPGGFEQFF	TGCAGCGTTGACGGACCCGGGGGGTTTGAGCAGTTCTTC
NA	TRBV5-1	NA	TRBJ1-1	CASSLGGPPEAFF	TGCGCCAGCAGCTTGGGGGGACCCCCTGAAGCTTTCTTT
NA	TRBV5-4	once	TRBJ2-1	CASSLGGPKEQFF	TGTGCCAGCAGCTTGGGTGGCCCCAAGGAGCAGTTCTTC
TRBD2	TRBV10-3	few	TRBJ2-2	CAIRQRTGTSGANTGELFF	TGTGCCATCAGGCAAAGAACGGGGACTAGCGGAGCGAACACCGGGGAGCTGTTTTTT
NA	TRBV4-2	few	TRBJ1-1	CASSQGDRVNTEAFF	TGTGCCAGCAGCCAGGGGGACCGAGTGAACACTGAAGCTTTCTTT
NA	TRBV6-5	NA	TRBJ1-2	CATGPGSNYGYTF	TGTGCCACCGGCCCGGGAAGCAACTATGGCTACACCTTC
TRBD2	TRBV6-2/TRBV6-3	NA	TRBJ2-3	CASSYLLAGGADTQYF	TGTGCCAGCAGTTACCTACTAGCGGGAGGTGCCGATACGCAGTATTTT
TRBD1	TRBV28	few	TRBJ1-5	CASSLGQGAIQPQHF	TGTGCCAGCAGTTTGGGTCAGGGGGCGATTCAGCCCCAGCATTTT
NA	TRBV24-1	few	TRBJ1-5	CATSDPRGDQPQHF	TGTGCCACCAGTGATCCCCGGGGGGATCAGCCCCAGCATTTT
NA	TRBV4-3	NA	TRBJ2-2	CASSRFTNTGELFF	TGCGCCAGCAGCCGTTTTACAAACACCGGGGAGCTGTTTTTT
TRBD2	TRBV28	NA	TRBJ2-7	CACGSSYEQYF	TGTGCCTGCGGGAGTTCCTACGAGCAGTACTTC
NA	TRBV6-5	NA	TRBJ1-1	CASTRGTEAFF	TGTGCCAGCACCCGCGGAACTGAAGCTTTCTTT
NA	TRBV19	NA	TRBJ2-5	CATRAGTSLWETQYF	TGTGCCACTAGGGCAGGCACAAGCTTATGGGAGACCCAGTACTTC
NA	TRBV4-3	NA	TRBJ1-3	CASSQVSFTASGNTIYF	TGCGCCAGCAGCCAAGTGTCTTTTACAGCCTCTGGAAACACCATATATTTT
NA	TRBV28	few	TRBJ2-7	CASSLGPRNNEQYF	TGTGCCAGCAGTTTAGGGCCTAGGAACAACGAGCAGTACTTC
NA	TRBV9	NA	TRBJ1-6	CASSLDGSPLHF	TGTGCCAGCAGCTTGGATGGGTCACCCCTCCACTTT
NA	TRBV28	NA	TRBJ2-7	CATSSTTSEQYF	TGTGCCACCAGCTCGACGACTTCCGAGCAGTACTTC
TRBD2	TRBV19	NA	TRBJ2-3	CASTLSGSTDTQYF	TGTGCCAGTACCCTTAGCGGGAGCACAGATACGCAGTATTTT
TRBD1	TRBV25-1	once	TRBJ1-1	CASSEGTQGDTEAFF	TGTGCCAGCAGTGAAGGTACCCAGGGGGATACTGAAGCTTTCTTT
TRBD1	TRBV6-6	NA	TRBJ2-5	CASSYYLIRGQETQYF	TGTGCCAGCAGTTACTACTTGATCAGGGGGCAGGAGACCCAGTACTTC
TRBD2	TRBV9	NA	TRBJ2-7	CASSAGVVGEQYF	TGTGCTAGCAGCGCGGGGGTTGTGGGGGAGCAGTACTTC
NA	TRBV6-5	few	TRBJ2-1	CASSPRQSSYNEQFF	TGTGCCAGCAGCCCGAGACAAAGCTCCTACAATGAGCAGTTCTTC
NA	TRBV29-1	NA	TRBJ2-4	CSVGSGLNIQYF	TGCAGCGTTGGAAGTGGATTAAACATTCAGTACTTC
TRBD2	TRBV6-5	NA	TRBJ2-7	CASIRGTSGFYEQYF	TGTGCCAGCATACGTGGGACTAGCGGATTCTACGAGCAGTACTTC